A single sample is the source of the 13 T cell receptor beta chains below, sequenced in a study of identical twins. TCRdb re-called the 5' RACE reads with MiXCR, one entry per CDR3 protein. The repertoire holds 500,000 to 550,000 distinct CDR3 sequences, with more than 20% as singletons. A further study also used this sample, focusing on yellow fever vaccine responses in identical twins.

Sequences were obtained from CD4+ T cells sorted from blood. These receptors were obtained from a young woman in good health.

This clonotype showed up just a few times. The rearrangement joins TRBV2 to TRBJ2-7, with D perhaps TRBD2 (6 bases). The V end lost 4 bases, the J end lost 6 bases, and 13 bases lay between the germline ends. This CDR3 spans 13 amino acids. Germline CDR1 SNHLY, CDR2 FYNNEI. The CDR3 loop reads CASSGDSIAEQYF. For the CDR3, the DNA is TGTGCCAGCAGTGGGGACTCCATCGCCGAGCAGTACTTC.

The CDR3 DNA reads TGTGCCAGCTCACCACCAATGGGGCGGGGGGGCTCTGAAGCTTTCTTT. It encodes CASSPPMGRGGSEAFF. This chain uses TRBV18 with TRBJ1-1; weak D call: TRBD1 (6 bases). This CDR3 region has 16 residues. Germline V gene data show CDR1 as KGHSH and CDR2 as LQKENI. Trimming removed 0 bases at V and 6 bases at J, with 17 bases between.

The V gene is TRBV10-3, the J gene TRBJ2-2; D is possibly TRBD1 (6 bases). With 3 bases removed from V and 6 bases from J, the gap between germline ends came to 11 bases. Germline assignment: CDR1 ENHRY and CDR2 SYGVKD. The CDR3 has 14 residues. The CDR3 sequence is CAISDGQGSGELFF. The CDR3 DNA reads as TGTGCCATCAGTGATGGGCAGGGGTCCGGGGAGCTGTTTTTT.

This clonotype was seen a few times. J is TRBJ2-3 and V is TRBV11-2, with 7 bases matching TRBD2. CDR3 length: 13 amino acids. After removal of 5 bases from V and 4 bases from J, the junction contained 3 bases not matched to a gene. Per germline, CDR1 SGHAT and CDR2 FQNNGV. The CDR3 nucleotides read TGTGCCAGCAGCAGCGGGGAATCAGATACGCAGTATTTT. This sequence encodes CASSSGESDTQYF.

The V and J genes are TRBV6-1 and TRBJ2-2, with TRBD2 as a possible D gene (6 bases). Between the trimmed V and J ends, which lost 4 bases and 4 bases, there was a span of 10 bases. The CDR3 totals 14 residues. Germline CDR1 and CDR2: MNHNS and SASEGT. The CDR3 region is CASSGRAGTGELFF. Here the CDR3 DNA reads TGTGCCAGCAGTGGAAGAGCGGGCACCGGGGAGCTGTTTTTT.

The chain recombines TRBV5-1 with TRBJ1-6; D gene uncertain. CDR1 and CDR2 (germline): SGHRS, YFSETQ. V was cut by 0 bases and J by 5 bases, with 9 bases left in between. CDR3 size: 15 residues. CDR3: CASSLADPNNSPLHF. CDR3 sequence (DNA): TGCGCCAGCAGCTTGGCAGATCCTAATAATTCACCCCTCCACTTT. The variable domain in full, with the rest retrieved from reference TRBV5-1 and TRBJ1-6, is KAGVTQTPRYLIKTRGQQVTLSCSPISGHRSVSWYQQTPGQGLQFLFEYFSETQRNKGNFPGRFSGRQFSNSRSEMNVSTLELGDSALYLCASSLADPNNSPLHFGNGTRLTVT.

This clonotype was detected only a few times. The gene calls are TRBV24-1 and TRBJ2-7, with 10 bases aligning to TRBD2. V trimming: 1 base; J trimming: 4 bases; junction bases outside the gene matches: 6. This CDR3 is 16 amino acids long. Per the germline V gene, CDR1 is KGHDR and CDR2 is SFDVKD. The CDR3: CATSDFGASGSYEQYF. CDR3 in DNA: TGTGCCACCAGTGATTTTGGAGCTAGCGGGAGTTACGAGCAGTACTTC.

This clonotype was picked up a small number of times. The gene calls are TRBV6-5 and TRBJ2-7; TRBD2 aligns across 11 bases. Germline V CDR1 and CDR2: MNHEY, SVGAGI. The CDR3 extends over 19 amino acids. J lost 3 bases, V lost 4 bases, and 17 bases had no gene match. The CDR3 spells CASSSVAGGPFKLNYEQYF. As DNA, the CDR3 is TGTGCCAGCAGTTCAGTAGCGGGAGGGCCCTTTAAGCTGAACTACGAGCAGTACTTC.

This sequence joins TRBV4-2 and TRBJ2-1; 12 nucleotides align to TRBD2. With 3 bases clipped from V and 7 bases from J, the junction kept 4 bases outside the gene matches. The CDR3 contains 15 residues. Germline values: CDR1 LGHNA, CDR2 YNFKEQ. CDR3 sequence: CASSQLAGGLNEQFF. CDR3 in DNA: TGTGCCAGCAGCCAGCTAGCGGGGGGGCTAAATGAGCAGTTCTTC.

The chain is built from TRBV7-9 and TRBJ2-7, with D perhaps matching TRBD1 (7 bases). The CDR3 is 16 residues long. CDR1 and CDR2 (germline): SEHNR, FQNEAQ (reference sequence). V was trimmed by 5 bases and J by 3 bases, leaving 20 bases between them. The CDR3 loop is CASSAGYRGGGYEQYV. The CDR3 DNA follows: TGTGCCAGCAGCGCGGGTTACAGGGGAGGCGGCTACGAGCAGTACGTC.

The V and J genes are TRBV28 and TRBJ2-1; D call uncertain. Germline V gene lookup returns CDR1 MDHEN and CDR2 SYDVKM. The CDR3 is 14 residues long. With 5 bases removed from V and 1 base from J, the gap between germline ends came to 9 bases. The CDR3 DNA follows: TGTGCCAGCAGTCTGGGGTGGTCCTACAATGAGCAGTTCTTC. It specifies CASSLGWSYNEQFF.

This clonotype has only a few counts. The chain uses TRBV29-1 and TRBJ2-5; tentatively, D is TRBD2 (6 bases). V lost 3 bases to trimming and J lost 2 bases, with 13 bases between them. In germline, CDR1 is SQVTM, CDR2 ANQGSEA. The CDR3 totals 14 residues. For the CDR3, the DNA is TGCAGCGTTGAGTGGGGCAGCGGGCAAGAGACCCAGTACTTC. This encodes CSVEWGSGQETQYF.

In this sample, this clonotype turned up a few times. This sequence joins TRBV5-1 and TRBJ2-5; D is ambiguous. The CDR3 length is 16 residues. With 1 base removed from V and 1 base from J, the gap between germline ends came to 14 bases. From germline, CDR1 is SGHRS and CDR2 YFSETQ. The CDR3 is CASSLWYQATQETQYF. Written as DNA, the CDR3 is TGCGCCAGCAGCTTGTGGTATCAAGCGACCCAAGAGACCCAGTACTTC. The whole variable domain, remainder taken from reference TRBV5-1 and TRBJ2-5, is KAGVTQTPRYLIKTRGQQVTLSCSPISGHRSVSWYQQTPGQGLQFLFEYFSETQRNKGNFPGRFSGRQFSNSRSEMNVSTLELGDSALYLCASSLWYQATQETQYFGPGTRLLVL.